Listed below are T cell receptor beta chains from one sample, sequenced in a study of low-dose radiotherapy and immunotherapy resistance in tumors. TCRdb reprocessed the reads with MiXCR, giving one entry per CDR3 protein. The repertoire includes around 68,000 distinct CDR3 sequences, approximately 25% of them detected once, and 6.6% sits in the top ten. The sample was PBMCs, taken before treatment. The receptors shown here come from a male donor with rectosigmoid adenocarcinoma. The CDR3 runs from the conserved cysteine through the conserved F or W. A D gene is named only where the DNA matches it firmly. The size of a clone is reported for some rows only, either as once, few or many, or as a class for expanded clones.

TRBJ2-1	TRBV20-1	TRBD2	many	CSARDAGAPYNEQFF	TGCAGTGCTAGAGACGCGGGAGCCCCCTACAATGAGCAGTTCTTC
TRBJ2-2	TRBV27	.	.	CASSLGRGELFF	TGTGCCAGCAGCCTGGGAAGGGGGGAGCTGTTTTTT
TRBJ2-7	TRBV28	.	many	CASSDRQSNYEQYF	TGTGCCAGCAGTGATAGACAGTCCAACTACGAGCAGTACTTC
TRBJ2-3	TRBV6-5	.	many	CASSYLAGDTQYF	TGTGCCAGCAGTTACCTAGCTGGAGATACGCAGTATTTT
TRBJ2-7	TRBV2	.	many	CASSFTGLEQYF	TGTGCCAGCAGTTTCACAGGGCTCGAGCAGTACTTC
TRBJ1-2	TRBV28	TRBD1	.	CASSLARGNGYTF	TGTGCCAGCAGTTTGGCCAGGGGGAATGGCTACACCTTC
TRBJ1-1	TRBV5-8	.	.	CASSLVLMVERAFF	TGTGCCAGCAGCTTGGTTTTGATGGTGGAGCGGGCTTTCTTT
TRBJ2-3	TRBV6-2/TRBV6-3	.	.	CASSYRDRLADTQYF	TGTGCCAGCAGTTACCGAGACAGGCTCGCAGATACGCAGTATTTT
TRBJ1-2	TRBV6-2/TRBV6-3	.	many	CATFSQANYGYTF	TGTGCCACCTTCAGCCAAGCTAACTATGGCTACACCTTC
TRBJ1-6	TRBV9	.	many	CASSQRHVNSPLHF	TGTGCCAGCAGCCAGAGACACGTTAATTCACCCCTCCACTTT
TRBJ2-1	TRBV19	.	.	CASSVGTNQGNEQFF	TGTGCCAGTAGTGTCGGGACAAACCAGGGCAATGAGCAGTTCTTC
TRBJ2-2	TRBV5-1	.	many	CASSLENPGRYTGELFF	TGCGCCAGCAGCTTGGAAAACCCGGGACGGTACACCGGGGAGCTGTTTTTT
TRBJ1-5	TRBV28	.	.	CASSPSKNRNNQPQHF	TGTGCCAGCAGTCCATCGAAAAACCGTAACAATCAGCCCCAGCATTTT
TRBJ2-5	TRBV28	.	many	CASSRAGTGKETQYF	TGTGCCAGCAGCCGGGCCGGGACTGGTAAAGAGACCCAGTACTTC
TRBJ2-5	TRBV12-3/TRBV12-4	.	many	CASSRRGVQETQYF	TGTGCCAGCAGCCGAAGGGGGGTTCAAGAGACCCAGTACTTC
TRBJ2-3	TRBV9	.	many	CASSGQGVQADTQYF	TGTGCCAGCAGCGGCCAGGGAGTGCAGGCAGATACGCAGTATTTT
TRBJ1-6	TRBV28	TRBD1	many	CASKSGQGNSPLHF	TGTGCCAGCAAGTCGGGACAGGGGAATTCACCCCTCCACTTT
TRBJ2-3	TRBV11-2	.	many	CASRAGPSTDTQYF	TGTGCCAGCAGAGCGGGTCCGAGCACAGATACGCAGTATTTT
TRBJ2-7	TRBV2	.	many	CASNRDGAYEQYF	TGTGCCAGCAACCGGGACGGAGCCTACGAGCAGTACTTC
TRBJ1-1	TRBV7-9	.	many	CASSLIQNTEAFF	TGTGCCAGCAGCCTCATCCAAAACACTGAAGCTTTCTTT
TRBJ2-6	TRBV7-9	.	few	CASSPPRDGANVLTF	TGTGCCAGCAGCCCCCCGAGGGATGGGGCCAACGTCCTGACTTTC
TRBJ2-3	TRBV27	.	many	CASSGQETDTQYF	TGTGCCAGCAGTGGTCAGGAAACAGATACGCAGTATTTT
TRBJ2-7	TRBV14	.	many	CASSQVLLSEQYF	TGTGCCAGCAGCCAAGTGTTGCTATCCGAGCAGTACTTC
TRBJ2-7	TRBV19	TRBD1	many	CASAAGQGVGEQYF	TGTGCCAGTGCGGCCGGACAGGGGGTTGGCGAGCAGTACTTC
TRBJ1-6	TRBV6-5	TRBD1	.	CASSYSGGGNNSPLHF	TGTGCCAGCAGTTACTCAGGGGGCGGTAATAATTCACCCCTCCACTTT
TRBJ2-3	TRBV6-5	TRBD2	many	CASIPGGGDTQYF	TGTGCCAGCATCCCTGGGGGGGGAGATACGCAGTATTTT
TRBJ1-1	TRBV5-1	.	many	CASSPDLNTEAFF	TGCGCCAGCAGCCCCGACTTGAACACTGAAGCTTTCTTT
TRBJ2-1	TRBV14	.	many	CASSQAHLAASSYNEQFF	TGTGCCAGCAGCCAAGCCCATCTAGCCGCGAGCTCCTACAATGAGCAGTTCTTC
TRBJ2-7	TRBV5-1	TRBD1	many	CASSLAGQATTYEQYF	TGCGCCAGCAGCTTGGCAGGACAGGCGACAACCTACGAGCAGTACTTC
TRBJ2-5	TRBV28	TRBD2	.	CASMGTSAFFQETQYF	TGTGCCAGCATGGGGACTAGCGCCTTCTTCCAAGAGACCCAGTACTTC
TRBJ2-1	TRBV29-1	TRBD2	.	CSVGTSGPYNEQFF	TGCAGCGTTGGGACTAGCGGTCCCTACAATGAGCAGTTCTTC
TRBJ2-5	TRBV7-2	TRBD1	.	CASSPDRGETQYF	TGTGCCAGCAGCCCGGACAGGGGAGAGACCCAGTACTTC
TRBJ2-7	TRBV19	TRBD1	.	CASSIGQVSYEQYF	TGTGCCAGTAGTATCGGACAGGTCTCCTACGAGCAGTACTTC
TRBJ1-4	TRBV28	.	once	CASSHSPLRTNEKLFFF	.
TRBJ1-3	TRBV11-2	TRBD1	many	CASSSGQGISGNTIYF	TGTGCCAGCAGCTCGGGACAGGGGATATCTGGAAACACCATATATTTT
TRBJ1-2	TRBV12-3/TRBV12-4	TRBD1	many	CASSLMGQAFYGYTF	TGTGCCAGCAGTTTAATGGGACAGGCTTTCTATGGCTACACCTTC
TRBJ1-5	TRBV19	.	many	CASSILGSQPQHF	TGTGCCAGTAGTATATTGGGGAGCCAGCCCCAGCATTTT
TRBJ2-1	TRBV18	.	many	CASSTTAEVGQFF	TGTGCCAGCTCAACAACCGCGGAAGTTGGGCAGTTCTTC
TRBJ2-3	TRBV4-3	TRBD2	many	CASSQAGLALGIDTQYF	TGCGCCAGCAGCCAAGCCGGACTAGCCCTAGGAATAGATACGCAGTATTTT
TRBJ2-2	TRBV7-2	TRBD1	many	CASSSRGQGSGELFF	TGTGCCAGCAGCTCCCGTGGACAGGGCTCCGGGGAGCTGTTTTTT
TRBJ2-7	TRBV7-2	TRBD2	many	CASSLDGTSGRSNEQYF	TGTGCCAGCAGCTTAGACGGGACTAGCGGGAGAAGCAACGAGCAGTACTTC
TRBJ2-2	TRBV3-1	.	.	CASSQAQLVGELFF	TGTGCCAGCAGCCAAGCACAGTTGGTGGGGGAGCTGTTTTTT
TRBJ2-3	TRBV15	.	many	CATSRKEFSTDTQYF	TGTGCCACCAGCAGAAAAGAGTTCTCCACAGATACGCAGTATTTT
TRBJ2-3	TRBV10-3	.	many	CAISAGAGDTQYF	TGTGCCATCAGCGCAGGGGCGGGAGATACGCAGTATTTT
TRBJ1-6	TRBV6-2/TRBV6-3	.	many	CASTKLRTESPLHF	TGTGCCAGCACTAAACTTCGAACGGAGTCACCCCTCCACTTT
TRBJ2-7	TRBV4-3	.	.	CASSQVLGNYEQYF	TGCGCCAGCAGCCAAGTGCTCGGAAACTACGAGCAGTACTTC
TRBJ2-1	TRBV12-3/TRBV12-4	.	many	CASSLMAGPNEQFF	TGTGCCAGCAGTTTAATGGCGGGCCCCAATGAGCAGTTCTTC
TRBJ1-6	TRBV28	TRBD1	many	CASSPTDRENSPLHF	TGTGCCAGCAGTCCGACGGACAGGGAAAATTCACCCCTCCACTTT
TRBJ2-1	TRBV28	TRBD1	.	CASSDRGSSYNEQFF	TGTGCCAGCAGTGACAGGGGAAGCTCCTACAATGAGCAGTTCTTC
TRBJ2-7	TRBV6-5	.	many	CASSYRAYYEQYF	TGTGCCAGCAGTTACCGAGCCTACTACGAGCAGTACTTC
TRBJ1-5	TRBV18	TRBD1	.	CASSKSGQGNYQPQHF	TGTGCCAGCTCAAAATCTGGACAGGGTAATTATCAGCCCCAGCATTTT
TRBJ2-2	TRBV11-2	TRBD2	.	CASSQGEVAGVTGELFF	TGTGCCAGCAGCCAGGGGGAAGTAGCGGGAGTCACCGGGGAGCTGTTTTTT